This T cell receptor beta chain originates from a study of CD8+CD57+ T cells in acquired aplastic anemia. The study's findings and limits: The same twenty-nine CD8+ CDR3 sequences occurred in patients and in controls.

V was shortened by 7 bases and J by 2 bases, with 14 bases between the two germline ends. The V gene's germline CDR1 is KGHDR and CDR2 SFDVKD. The CDR3 length is 16 residues. This clonotype was seen at least ten times. The antigen remains unidentified. Profiling that covered TCR beta VDJ and CDR3 relied on genomic DNA as its template. TCRdb analysed the reads with MiXCR anew, one entry per CDR3 protein. Of 200,000 to 250,000 distinct CDR3 sequences listed, 34% are singletons. The sequence was obtained from a human donor in good health, serving as a control. This rearrangement joins TRBV24-1 to TRBJ2-6, with D tentatively TRBD1 (6 bases). Sequencing used sorted CD4+, CD8+, or CD8+CD57+ T cells (not recorded which) from PBMCs. The CDR3 nucleotides read TGTGCCACCAGCGACACGCCAGGGGCTGGGGCCAACGTCCTGACTTTC. Translation: CATSDTPGAGANVLTF.